The T cell receptor beta chain under discussion was sequenced for a study of blood T cell repertoires in COVID-19. Looking at the study overall: Whether acute or convalescent, the COVID-19 samples came from the United States, Italy and Spain. The analysed material was cDNA or gDNA that came from T cells, B-cell-depleted T cells, or PBMCs.

V lost 5 bases and J 0 bases, leaving 17 bases between the germline ends. CDR3 length: 17 amino acids. Germline values: CDR1 MNHEY, CDR2 SMNVEV (reference sequence). As processed by the authors: Estimates of nucleated cell counts were drawn from the amplification of reference gene primers. Produced via immunoSEQ multiplex PCR; TCRdb's table is partial and in-frame only. V and J calls and clone size are those listed in that table; D and trimming were worked out from the DNA. This repertoire shows tens of thousands of clones, 90% to 95% found once; its top ten account for around 9.4%. This sequence was found in a human donor in a cohort sampled during active COVID-19. This sequence joins TRBV27 and TRBJ1-5; perhaps TRBD1 as D (6 bases). The sequencing input was peripheral blood. CDR3 sequence (DNA): TGTGCCAGCAGTCCAGGGCCAGGGGCGGATAGCAATCAGCCCCAGCATTTT. Translating gives CASSPGPGADSNQPQHF.